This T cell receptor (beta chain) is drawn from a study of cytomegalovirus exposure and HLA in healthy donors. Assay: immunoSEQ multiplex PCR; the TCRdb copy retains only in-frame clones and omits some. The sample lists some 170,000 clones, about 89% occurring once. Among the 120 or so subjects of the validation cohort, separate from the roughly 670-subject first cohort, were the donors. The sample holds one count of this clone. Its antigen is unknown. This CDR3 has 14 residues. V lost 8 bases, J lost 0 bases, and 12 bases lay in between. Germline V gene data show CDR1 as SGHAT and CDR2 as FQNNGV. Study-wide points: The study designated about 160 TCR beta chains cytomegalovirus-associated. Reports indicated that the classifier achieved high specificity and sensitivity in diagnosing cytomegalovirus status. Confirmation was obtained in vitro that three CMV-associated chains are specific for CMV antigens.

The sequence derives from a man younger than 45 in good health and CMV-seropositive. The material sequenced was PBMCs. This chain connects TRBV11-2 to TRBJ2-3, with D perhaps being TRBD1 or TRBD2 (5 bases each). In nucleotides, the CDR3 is TGTGCCAGCTCGGTCCGGGACAGCACAGATACGCAGTATTTT. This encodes CASSVRDSTDTQYF. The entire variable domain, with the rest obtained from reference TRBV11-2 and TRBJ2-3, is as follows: EAGVAQSPRYKIIEKRQSVAFWCNPISGHATLYWYQQILGQGPKLLIQFQNNGVVDDSQLPKDRFSAERLKGVDSTLKIQPAKLEDSAVYLCASSVRDSTDTQYFGPGTRLTVL.